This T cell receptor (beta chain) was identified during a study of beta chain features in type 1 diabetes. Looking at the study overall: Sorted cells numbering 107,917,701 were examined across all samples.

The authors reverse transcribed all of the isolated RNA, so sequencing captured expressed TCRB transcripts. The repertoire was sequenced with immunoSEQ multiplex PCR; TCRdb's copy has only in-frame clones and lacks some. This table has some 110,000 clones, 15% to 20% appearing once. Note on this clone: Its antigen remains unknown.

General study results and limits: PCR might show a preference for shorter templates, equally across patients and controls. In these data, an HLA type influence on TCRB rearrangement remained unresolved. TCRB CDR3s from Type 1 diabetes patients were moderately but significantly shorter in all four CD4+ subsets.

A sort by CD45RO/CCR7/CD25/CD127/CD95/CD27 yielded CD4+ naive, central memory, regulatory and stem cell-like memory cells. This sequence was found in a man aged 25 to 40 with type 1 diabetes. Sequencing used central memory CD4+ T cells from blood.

CDR3 nucleotides: TGCGCCAGCAGCTTGGCTGGGGATGGCAATCAGCCCCAGCATTTT. Protein product: CASSLAGDGNQPQHF. This chain uses TRBV5-1 with TRBJ1-5; D gene ambiguous. The germline V gene encodes CDR1 SGHRS and CDR2 YFSETQ. The CDR3 consists of 15 residues. V was clipped by 0 bases and J by 2 bases, with 9 bases between them.